This TCR beta chain was retrieved from a study of cytomegalovirus exposure and HLA in healthy donors. CDR1 is GTSNPN, CDR2 SVGIG, per germline (reference sequence). The CDR3 sequence is 14 residues long. Of note for this clone: Its antigen is unknown.

Overall study findings and caveats: One cluster of highly shared sequence variants probably arose as a sequencing artifact. In a later analysis, at a false discovery rate of 0.05, some 15,000 TCR beta sequences were associated with HLA alleles. Later analysis identified a missense DCLRE1C variant that was linked to TCR beta V- and J-gene trimming. Most subjects had HLA-A and HLA-B alleles reportedly predicted accurately by TCR beta sequences.

The PCR contained 60 Vbeta and 13 Jbeta primers. Generated by immunoSEQ multiplex PCR, the TCRdb table keeps only in-frame clones and is missing some. This repertoire shows fewer than 200,000 clones, around 83% found once; its top ten account for approximately 1.2%. Sequenced sample: PBMCs. The chain links TRBV30 to TRBJ2-5; 9 nucleotides line up with TRBD1. The J call may be faulty, since TRBJ2-7 better matches the DNA end. This TCR was sampled from a girl aged 2 to 10 in good health and CMV-seropositive. The CDR3 region is CAWSTGTGNHEQYF. The CDR3 DNA reads as TGTGCCTGGAGTACCGGGACAGGGAACCACGAGCAGTACTTC.